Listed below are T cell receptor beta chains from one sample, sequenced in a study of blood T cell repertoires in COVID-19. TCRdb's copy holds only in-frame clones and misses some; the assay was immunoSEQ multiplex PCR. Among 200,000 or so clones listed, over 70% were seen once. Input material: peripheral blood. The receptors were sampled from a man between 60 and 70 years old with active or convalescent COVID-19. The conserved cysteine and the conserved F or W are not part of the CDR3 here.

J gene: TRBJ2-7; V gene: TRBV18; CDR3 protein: ASSPQVGTGTYEQY
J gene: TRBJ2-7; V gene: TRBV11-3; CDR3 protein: ASSLGSGMDNEQY
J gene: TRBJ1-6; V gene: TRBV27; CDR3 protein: ASSDSRRSPLH
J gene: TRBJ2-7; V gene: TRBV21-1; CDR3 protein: ANGGSQPEEQY
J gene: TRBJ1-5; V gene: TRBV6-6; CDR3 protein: ASSWGQGGQPQH
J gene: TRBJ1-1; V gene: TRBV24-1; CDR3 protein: ATRTGTEAF
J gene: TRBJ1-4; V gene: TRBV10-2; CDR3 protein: ASSEGQPATNEKLF
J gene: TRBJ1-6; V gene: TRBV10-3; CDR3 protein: ASKAGQGNSPLH
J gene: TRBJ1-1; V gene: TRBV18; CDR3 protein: ASSPRVEGTEAF
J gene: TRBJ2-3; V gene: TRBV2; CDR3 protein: ASNDRGGGDTQY
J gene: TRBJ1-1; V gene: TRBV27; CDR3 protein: ASSLRAGQGTEAF
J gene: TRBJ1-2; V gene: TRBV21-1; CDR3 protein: ASSHLTGQGAYGYT
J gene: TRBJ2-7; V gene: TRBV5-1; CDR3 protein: ASSNRDRLGLAVRSYEQY
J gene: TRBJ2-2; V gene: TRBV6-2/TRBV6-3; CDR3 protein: ASSWTRLKELF
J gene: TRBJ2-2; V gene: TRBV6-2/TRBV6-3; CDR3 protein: ASSRDYRGGELF
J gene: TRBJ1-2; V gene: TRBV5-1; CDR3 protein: ASSLGQGDGYT
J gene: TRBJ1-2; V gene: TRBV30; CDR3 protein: AWSVLHPRGYGYT
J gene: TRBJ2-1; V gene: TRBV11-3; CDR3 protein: ASSLSTGSGGLDEQF
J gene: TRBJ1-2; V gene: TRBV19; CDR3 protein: ASRNRDRGLYGYT
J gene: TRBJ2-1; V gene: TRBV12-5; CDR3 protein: ASRGGLYNEQF
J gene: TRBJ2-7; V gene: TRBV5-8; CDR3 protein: ASNRGEASYEQY
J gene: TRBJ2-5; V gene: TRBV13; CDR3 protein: ASSSGLAGEETQY
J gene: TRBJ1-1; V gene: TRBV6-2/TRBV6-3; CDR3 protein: ASSTPATANTEAF
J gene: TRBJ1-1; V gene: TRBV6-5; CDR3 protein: ASSFMDRALNTEAF
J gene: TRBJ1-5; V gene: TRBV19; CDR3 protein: ASRKGGFNNQPQH
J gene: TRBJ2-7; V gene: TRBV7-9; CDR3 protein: ASSLYPAGTPYEQY
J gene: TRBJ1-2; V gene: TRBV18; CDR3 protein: ASSTTGGDGYT